This T cell receptor beta chain stems from a study of early T cells in non-severe SARS-CoV-2 infection (dated by TCRdb to about 2021). In the study overall: Because TCR sequencing relied on bulk RNA taken from unsorted whole blood, pairing of alpha and beta chains was not possible. The paper as a whole reports these results and caveats: Matching against VDJdb was skewed toward anti-spike CD8 responses, likely underestimated virus-specific expansions, and missed private and CD4 specificities.

From V the trimming removes 0 bases and from J it removes 1 base, while the gene matches leave 6 bases of the junction unaccounted for. From a lookup of the germline V gene, CDR1 and CDR2 are SGHRS and YFSETQ. Inclusive of the bounding cysteine and phenylalanine, the CDR3 is 16 residues long. The CDR3 DNA has 48 bases and is translated from base 1. The library was made by 5' RACE. TCRdb lists the instrument as NextSeq 500. To correct for sequencing error and PCR bias, the TCR library protocol tagged individual cDNA molecules with unique molecular identifiers. TCR alpha and beta chains were both sequenced, and the abundances of alpha and beta sequences in each sample were closely correlated with each other. The study's own analysis went as follows. Decombinator V4 was used to annotate TCR sequences for V gene, J gene and CDR3. Expanded TCRs were defined as changing significantly between any two time points under a Poisson model with p below 0.0001. TCR abundances were normalised to the total number of TCRs sequenced per sample and expressed as counts per million. MAIT TCRs were defined by TRAV1-2 paired with TRAJ12, TRAJ20 or TRAJ33, and iNKT TCRs by TRAV10 paired with TRAJ18. VDJdb, accessed on 1 November 2021, was searched for TCRs annotated for CMV, EBV and SARS-CoV-2, and TCRs annotated for more than one antigen were excluded. In-frame beta chains were kept once TCRdb had trimmed the public reads at Q25 with fastp and called clones with MiXCR. Rows are combined by CDR3 protein, so each entry shows the most common genes and DNA. TCRdb's processing, not the authors', yielded these V and J calls. The sample data list fewer than 100,000 distinct CDR3 sequences, and over 5% of these were observed just once. Roughly 8.1% of the sample is in the top ten clones.

In its sample, this clonotype was seen a few times. This clone's antigen is unknown. No much larger clonotype is one base removed from it; base qualities were not supplied. The study was a case-control design nested within a healthcare worker cohort in London, UK, with weekly nasopharyngeal swab PCR tests and blood sampling. Healthcare workers were recruited between 23 and 31 March 2020, during the week of the UK lockdown, and were followed weekly for up to roughly 15 weeks. This clonotype was obtained from an adult who was a healthcare worker with PCR-confirmed SARS-CoV-2 infection or an uninfected control (not recorded which). The chain is encoded by TRBV5-1 joined to TRBJ2-7; TRBD2 lines up with 8 middle nucleotides. The sample taken for sequencing was whole blood. The DNA is as follows: TGCGCCAGCAGCTTGGAAGGTAGCGGGGATTCCTACGAGCAGTACTTC. Translated, it gives CASSLEGSGDSYEQYF.